The 10 T cell receptor beta chains reported below all come from one sample, sequenced in a study of T cell repertoires in cytomegalovirus infection. MiXCR was run by TCRdb on the reads, yielding one entry per CDR3 protein. The table lists about 47,000 distinct CDR3 sequences, about 19% of them singletons. These TCRs are of unknown antigen specificity. The input for sequencing was CD8+ T cells from cultured PBMCs, taken from culture after CMV antigen stimulation. The receptor source for this set is a human donor in good health (CMV status not recorded). Some clones in this sample may be carry-over from other donors' samples.

The rearrangement uses TRBV7-6 and TRBJ1-1; 9 nucleotides match TRBD1. The length of the CDR3 is 16 residues. Germline V lookup: CDR1 SGHVS, CDR2 FNYEAQ. J was trimmed by 0 bases and V by 2 bases; bases with no gene match: 4. The CDR3 loop is CASSLWTGELNTEAFF. CDR3 sequence (DNA): TGTGCCAGCAGCTTATGGACAGGGGAACTGAACACTGAAGCTTTCTTT. Full variable domain (missing parts from reference TRBV7-6 and TRBJ1-1): GAGVSQSPRYKVTKRGQDVALRCDPISGHVSLYWYRQALGQGPEFLTYFNYEAQQDKSGLPNDRFSAERPEGSISTLTIQRTEQRDSAMYRCASSLWTGELNTEAFFGQGTRLTVV.

In this sample, this clonotype turned up a few times. The V and J genes are TRBV18 and TRBJ2-4; D ambiguous. The CDR3 covers 16 residues. V was cut by 1 base and J by 5 bases, with 15 bases left in between. Germline loops: CDR1 KGHSH, CDR2 LQKENI. The CDR3, as DNA: TGTGCCAGCTCACCACTCGGGCCCGGTTTGGAAAACATTCAGTACTTC. Translated: CASSPLGPGLENIQYF.

This clonotype turned up a few times. This rearrangement joins TRBV4-3 to TRBJ1-1, with TRBD1 matching 7 bases. The V gene end was trimmed by 2 bases and the J gene end by 5 bases; junction bases not matched to a gene: 14. Germline assignment: CDR1 LGHNA and CDR2 YSLEER. There are 17 residues in the CDR3. In DNA, the CDR3 is TGCGCCAGCAGCCAAACTGCCCGGACAGGTCTTGGTACTGAAGCTTTCTTT. Its translation is CASSQTARTGLGTEAFF.

This clonotype was detected a few times. The chain carries TRBV12-3 or TRBV12-4 and TRBJ2-3, with D hard to call. V gave up 5 bases and J gave up 10 bases, with 13 bases separating them. CDR3 length: 12 residues. Written as DNA, the CDR3 is TGTGCCAGCAGTCCGGGCGGACCCTCGCAGTATTTT. Amino acids: CASSPGGPSQYF.

A few counts support this clonotype. This rearrangement joins TRBV12-3 or TRBV12-4 to TRBJ2-7, with 10 bases that match TRBD1. Trimming removed 5 bases from V and 0 bases from J; junction bases left unmatched: 4. The CDR3 is 15 amino acids. The CDR3 loop reads CASSLGQGNSYEQYF. In nucleotides, the CDR3 is TGTGCCAGCAGTCTGGGACAGGGGAACTCCTACGAGCAGTACTTC.

The chain recombines TRBV5-1 with TRBJ1-1; 9 bases match TRBD1. This CDR3 comprises 18 residues. Trimming cost V 1 base and J 1 base; bases outside gene matches: 11. The V gene's germline CDR1 is SGHRS and CDR2 YFSETQ. The CDR3 loop is CASSLKETGGWQNTEAFF. In nucleotides, the CDR3 is TGCGCCAGCAGCTTGAAGGAGACAGGGGGGTGGCAGAACACTGAAGCTTTCTTT.

This chain's CDR3 is CASSPKDGGRTEAFF. CDR3 in DNA: TGTGCCAGCAGTCCGAAGGACGGAGGGCGAACTGAAGCTTTCTTT. J is TRBJ1-1 and V is TRBV12-3 or TRBV12-4; unclear D gene. Trimming left V 5 bases short and J 5 bases short, with 18 bases between. This CDR3 contains 15 residues.

This clonotype was observed at least ten times. The chain couples TRBV7-8 to TRBJ2-3; perhaps TRBD1 as D (5 bases). Germline V gene sequence: CDR1 SGHVS, CDR2 FQNEAQ. CDR3 length: 15 amino acids. Trimming removed 2 bases from V and 2 bases from J, with 11 bases in between. CDR3 nucleotides: TGTGCCAGCAGCTTACGCCGACAGTCCACAGATACGCAGTATTTT. It is translated as CASSLRRQSTDTQYF.

This clonotype has only a few counts. This rearrangement joins TRBV12-3 or TRBV12-4 to TRBJ2-6, with TRBD2 matching 7 bases. This CDR3 has 16 amino acids. The V segment lost 5 bases and the J segment 2 bases; nucleotides outside the gene matches: 6. The CDR3 bases are TGTGCCAGCAGTGCCCAAGGGAGGGCTGGGGCCAACGTCCTGACTTTC. Translated, it gives CASSAQGRAGANVLTF.

The V call is TRBV11-2, the J call TRBJ2-7; D is tentatively TRBD1 or TRBD2 (6 bases each). The V and J ends lost 5 bases and 3 bases respectively, with 17 bases between them. The CDR3 covers 15 residues. Germline lookup yields CDR1 SGHAT and CDR2 FQNNGV. The CDR3 sequence: CASSAQTGLNYEQYF. The CDR3 DNA is TGTGCCAGCAGCGCACAGACAGGACTAAACTACGAGCAGTACTTC.